These T cell receptor beta chains were read from a single sample in a study of blood T cell repertoires in COVID-19. TCRdb's copy holds only in-frame clones and misses some; the assay was immunoSEQ multiplex PCR. Of just over 150,000 clones in the sample, about four fifths were seen once. Sequencing was performed on peripheral blood. These receptors originate from a man aged 55 to 70 with acute or convalescent COVID-19. CDR3s include the opening cysteine and the closing phenylalanine or tryptophan. Each record gives: V gene, CDR3 length, D gene, clone size, J gene, CDR3 DNA, CDR3 protein. A D gene is named only where the DNA matches it firmly. Size is stated for part of the rows, as once, few or many counts, or as a class when the clone is expanded.

TRBV9,14,.,.,TRBJ2-3,TGTGCCAGCAGCCCCAGTCCTTCCACAGATACGCAGTATTTT,CASSPSPSTDTQYF
TRBV4-1,15,TRBD2,once,TRBJ2-7,TGCGCCAGCAGCCCCTTTAGCGGGGGTTTGTACGAGCAGTACTTC,CASSPFSGGLYEQYF
TRBV29-1,13,TRBD1,.,TRBJ1-1,TGCAGCGCAACACAGGGGGCGATCACTGAAGCTTTCTTT,CSATQGAITEAFF
TRBV18,15,.,.,TRBJ2-2,TGTGCCAGCTCCCCATGGACAGTTAACACCGGGGAGCTGTTTTTT,CASSPWTVNTGELFF
TRBV4-3,18,TRBD2,.,TRBJ2-3,TGCGCCAGCAGCCACCCCTGGACTAGCGGGAGTTTGCCAGATACGCAGTATTTT,CASSHPWTSGSLPDTQYF
TRBV28,13,.,.,TRBJ1-2,TGTGCCAGCAGCTTCTCAGGGGCGCCGCGCTACACCTTC,CASSFSGAPRYTF
TRBV18,17,TRBD2,.,TRBJ2-2,TGTGCCAGCTCACCGGGGACTAGCGGGAGGTACACCGGGGAGCTGTTTTTT,CASSPGTSGRYTGELFF
TRBV29-1,13,TRBD1,.,TRBJ2-7,TGCAGCGTTCAGGGACAGGAATACAGCGAGCAGTACTTC,CSVQGQEYSEQYF
TRBV9,13,.,.,TRBJ1-4,TGTGCCAGCAGCCCGGCGGTGGAGGAAAAACTGTTTTTT,CASSPAVEEKLFF
TRBV2,16,.,few,TRBJ1-2,TGTGCCAGCAGTGAAAAGGCGGGGGGAAGTGACTATGGCTACACCTTC,CASSEKAGGSDYGYTF